This T cell receptor (beta chain) derives from a study of STAT3 mutations in large granular lymphocyte leukemia (dated by TCRdb to the late 2010s). The study in broad terms: Roughly half of the T-LGLL patients who were sequenced longitudinally carried canonical activating STAT3 mutations. Over half of the T-LGLL patients were given one or more immunosuppressive therapy regimens, and around two fifths of the treated patients had a hematologic response. To reconstruct clonal hierarchy and dynamics, serial deep sequencing of TCRbeta CDR3 and STAT3 was performed in patients with T-cell large granular lymphocyte leukemia. Approximately 19 representative T-LGLL cases were selected from an initial cohort of 200 to 250 LGL patients for longitudinal TCRbeta and STAT3 sequencing. As controls, the study also included longitudinal sequencing of a couple of patients with natural killer LGL leukemia. Patients were sequenced at approximately 4 time points on average, with the number of samplings per patient ranging from 2 to 8. Overall study results and their limits: At least one immunodominant TCRbeta clonotype was identified in every T-LGLL patient, and multiple immunodominant subclonotypes were identified in about half of the T-LGLL patients. Because no samples were available when a clone first appeared, clonal expansion had to be inferred from samplings taken at other points. Since codominant clonotypes persisted in some patients, a small but highly pathogenic clone may have gone undetected. The burden of the dominant TCR clone was higher than the STAT3 mutant burden in several patients, which suggests that the STAT3 mutation arose secondarily inside a clone that had already expanded. TCR clonotype switching after therapy was seen in about 35% of the 18 patients, with all newly emerging clones being STAT3 wild type. Variable intervals between samplings and differing treatment regimens complicated linking therapy response to changes in TCR clonal burden.

TCRbeta libraries were sequenced on an Illumina MiSeq, and an average of about 40,773 productive templates per sample was obtained. Multiplex PCR amplification was used to generate TCRbeta CDR3 libraries with the immunoSEQ assay. The paper's data handling went like this. Repertoire diversity was calculated as previously defined, with values near 0 taken to indicate extremely monoclonal samples. TCRdb took this table from immuneACCESS and kept in-frame rearrangements with V and J called. Such tables lack part of the clones; where checked against another copy, unresolved V genes explain under half of the gap, and the rest is unexplained. The V and J calls and clone size come from that table; D and trimming were worked out from the DNA. This sample is represented by approximately 45,000 clones; around 80% of them were singletons. The top ten clones comprise roughly 0.42% of the sample. Between the V and J ends, shortened by 6 bases and 0 bases respectively, the junction contains 8 bases. CDR1 and CDR2 are drawn from the germline V gene: MNHEY, SVGAGI. Its CDR3 holds 14 amino acids, cysteine through phenylalanine. Just the 42-base CDR3 DNA is kept, in frame starting at base 1.

DNA was extracted from blood mononuclear cells, with the same DNA used for both TCR and STAT3 sequencing. Remarks on this clone: Its antigen specificity is not known. No quality values exist for individual bases; no much larger clone is one base distant.

Source material: PBMCs. This clonotype originated in a human donor with T large granular lymphocyte leukemia. Some clones in this sample may be carry-over from other donors' samples. The chain couples TRBV6-5 to TRBJ1-4, and TRBD1 may be the D gene, going by 5 matching bases. The bases are TGTGCCAGCAGCGACAGTTCAACTAATGAAAAACTGTTTTTT. This gives the protein CASSDSSTNEKLFF.